The 27 T cell receptor beta chains given below trace back to one sample, sequenced in a study of blood T cells in healthy people across ages. Primers used in a second PCR of about 6 to 12 cycles were a sample-barcoded 5' primer and a J-beta primer mix. TCRdb recomputed calls from the 5' RACE reads with MiXCR, one row per CDR3 protein. The repertoire holds 450,000 to 600,000 distinct CDR3 sequences, with about 26% as singletons. The same sample was also studied in work on T cells of mothers and their children.

The sample consisted of blood. The receptors were sampled from a boy aged 2 to 9 in good health.

The gene calls are TRBV21-1 and TRBJ2-5; the D segment call TRBD1 is taken from the table without a DNA check. TRBV21-1 is a known pseudogene. CDR3 size: 16 residues. CDR3 residues: CASSNTMWTGKETQYF. For the CDR3, the DNA is TGTGCCAGCAGCAACACGATGTGGACAGGAAAAGAGACCCAGTACTTC.

This clonotype was counted a few times. The chain couples TRBV2 to TRBJ1-2; D is uncertain. CDR3 length: 13 amino acids. The germline CDR1 and CDR2 sequences are SNHLY and FYNNEI. The V gene lost 6 bases and the J gene lost 6 bases, with 14 bases spanning the gap. CDR3 in amino acids: CASRLREVHGYTF. CDR3 DNA: TGTGCCAGCAGGCTACGGGAAGTTCATGGCTACACCTTC.

The chain recombines TRBV3-1 with TRBJ2-7; D is unresolved. With 5 bases removed from V and 7 bases from J, the gap between germline ends came to 9 bases. The CDR3 covers 11 residues. The V gene's germline CDR1 is LGHDT and CDR2 YNNKEL (reference sequence). The DNA of the CDR3 is TGTGCCAGCAGCTACGACGAGGAGCAGTACTTC. It yields the protein CASSYDEEQYF.

The genes are TRBV19 and TRBJ1-2, with D unresolved. Germline V lookup: CDR1 LNHDA, CDR2 SQIVND (reference sequence). V lost 4 bases and J lost 4, with 7 bases in between. The CDR3 contains 12 residues. The CDR3 DNA is TGTGCCAGTAGTAGGAGAGGCTATGGCTACACCTTC. Protein product: CASSRRGYGYTF.

The chain has TRBV29-1 and TRBJ2-1; either TRBD1 or TRBD2 may fit D (6 bases each). There are 14 residues in the CDR3. CDR1 is SQVTM, CDR2 ANQGSEA, per germline. V lost 7 bases to trimming and J lost 4 bases, with 17 bases between them. The CDR3 region is CSARQVRGYNEQFF. The CDR3 coding sequence is TGCAGCGCCCGACAGGTCCGGGGGTACAATGAGCAGTTCTTC.

This clonotype was seen many times. The chain has TRBV14 and TRBJ1-1; D is possibly TRBD1 (6 bases). Trimming cost V 3 bases and J 0 bases, with 11 bases left between them. The CDR3 is 15 residues long. The germline CDR1 and CDR2 sequences are SGHDN and FVKESK. This CDR3 reads CASSQVDSMNTEAFF. CDR3 in DNA: TGTGCCAGCAGCCAGGTGGACAGCATGAACACTGAAGCTTTCTTT. The full variable domain, rest sourced from reference TRBV14 and TRBJ1-1, is EAGVTQFPSHSVIEKGQTVTLRCDPISGHDNLYWYRRVMGKEIKFLLHFVKESKQDESGMPNNRFLAERTGGTYSTLKVQPAELEDSGVYFCASSQVDSMNTEAFFGQGTRLTVV.

This chain uses TRBV20-1 with TRBJ2-2, with 8 nucleotides matching TRBD2. Losses at the gene ends were 0 bases for V and 0 bases for J; bases not matched to a gene: 0. Germline lookup yields CDR1 DFQATT and CDR2 SNEGSKA (reference sequence). CDR3 length equals 15 residues. The CDR3 DNA is TGCAGTGCTAGAGATAGCGGGGCGAACACCGGGGAGCTGTTTTTT. Amino acids: CSARDSGANTGELFF.

V gene TRBV6-5 combines with J gene TRBJ1-1, with D possibly matching TRBD1 (5 bases). This CDR3 has 17 residues. The germline gives CDR1 MNHEY, CDR2 SVGAGI. V lost 7 bases to trimming and J lost 3 bases, with 24 bases between them. CDR3 nucleotide sequence: TGTGCCAGCACTAAACGGGGCAGGCTACAAGAGGACACTGAAGCTTTCTTT. Translation: CASTKRGRLQEDTEAFF.

CDR3 in DNA: TGTGCCAGCAGCTTATGGGGCGGACGGGGGGGCCACAATGAGCAGTTCTTC. Encoded protein: CASSLWGGRGGHNEQFF. This chain uses TRBV7-9 with TRBJ2-1, with 8 bases lining up with TRBD2. The length of the CDR3 is 17 residues. Per germline, CDR1 SEHNR and CDR2 FQNEAQ (reference sequence). V gave up 2 bases and J gave up 5 bases; unmatched junction bases: 11.

The rearrangement joins TRBV29-1 to TRBJ2-4, with D tentatively TRBD2 (6 bases). Germline CDR1 reads SQVTM; CDR2 reads ANQGSEA. V dropped 4 bases and J dropped 8 bases, with 18 bases sitting between them. The CDR3 runs to 14 residues. The CDR3 region is CSVGLLATRDIQYF. CDR3 DNA sequence: TGCAGCGTTGGGTTGCTTGCGACTAGAGACATTCAGTACTTC. The full variable domain, with the rest looked up from reference TRBV29-1 and TRBJ2-4, is SAVISQKPSRDICQRGTSLTIQCQVDSQVTMMFWYRQQPGQSLTLIATANQGSEATYESGFVIDKFPISRPNLTFSTLTVSNMSPEDSSIYLCSVGLLATRDIQYFGAGTRLSVL.

This clonotype showed up just a few times. The chain joins TRBV18 to TRBJ2-2; D is ambiguous. The CDR3 extends over 17 amino acids. Trimming pared 1 base from V and 0 bases from J, leaving 12 bases between. CDR1 and CDR2 from the germline V gene are KGHSH and LQKENI. DNA of the CDR3: TGTGCCAGCTCACCACAGTCTGTACAGACGAACACCGGGGAGCTGTTTTTT. Its protein product is CASSPQSVQTNTGELFF.

Only a few counts were recorded for this clonotype. In nucleotides, the CDR3 is TGCAGCGTTTCCGGGGACCATGGCTACACCTTC. Translated: CSVSGDHGYTF. The rearrangement joins TRBV29-1 to TRBJ1-2; TRBD1 is a possible D gene (5 bases). V was shortened by 5 bases and J by 6 bases, with 10 bases between the two germline ends. The CDR3 has 11 residues. Per the germline V gene, CDR1 is SQVTM and CDR2 is ANQGSEA.

The chain combines TRBV20-1 with TRBJ2-5; D unresolved. The germline CDR1 and CDR2 sequences are DFQATT and SNEGSKA (reference sequence). Trimming shortened V by 0 bases and J by 1 base, and 9 bases separated the two germline ends. There are 14 residues in the CDR3. The CDR3 protein is CSARDRNIQETQYF. The CDR3 DNA sequence: TGCAGTGCTAGAGATCGGAACATCCAAGAGACCCAGTACTTC.

V gene TRBV28 combines with J gene TRBJ2-1; TRBD1 matches 7 bases. The J call is in doubt because the DNA end fits TRBJ2-7 better. The CDR3 is 14 amino acids. Germline-derived CDR1 and CDR2 are MDHEN and SYDVKM. CDR3 in DNA: TGTGCCAGCAGTTTATCCCCACAGGGGCACGAGCAGTACTTC. This gives the protein CASSLSPQGHEQYF.

The chain combines TRBV9 with TRBJ2-3; possibly TRBD1 for D (5 bases). There are 14 residues in the CDR3. Germline CDR1 is SGDLS and CDR2 is YYNGEE. The V end lost 3 bases, the J end lost 2 bases, and 10 bases lay between the germline ends. In DNA form, the CDR3 reads TGTGCCAGCAGCGGTAGGGGAACCACAGATACGCAGTATTTT. Translated: CASSGRGTTDTQYF.

The CDR3: CASSPAWEQYF. Here the CDR3 DNA reads TGTGCCAGCAGCCCGGCGTGGGAGCAGTACTTC. The chain links TRBV7-2 to TRBJ2-7; no clear D. The CDR3 sequence is 11 residues long. Germline lookup yields CDR1 SGHTA and CDR2 FQGNSA. V was trimmed by 5 bases and J by 7 bases, leaving 9 bases between them.

The V gene is TRBV29-1, the J gene TRBJ2-7; D tentatively fits TRBD1 or TRBD2 (6 bases each). The germline gives CDR1 SQVTM, CDR2 ANQGSEA. The CDR3 loop spans 13 amino acids. The V gene lost 6 bases and the J gene lost 2 bases, with 14 bases spanning the gap. For the CDR3, the DNA is TGCAGCGTGAGGGGGGAGGCCACCTACGAGCAGTACTTC. This encodes CSVRGEATYEQYF.

The V call is TRBV5-1, the J call TRBJ2-5; 16 bases align to TRBD2. The V gene's germline CDR1 is SGHRS and CDR2 YFSETQ. The CDR3 consists of 20 residues. Germline trimming cut 1 base from V and 0 bases from J; bases unmatched to any gene: 9. The CDR3 DNA follows: TGCGCCAGCAGCTTGCGGCCACCGGGACTAGCGGGAGGGTACCAAGAGACCCAGTACTTC. This codes for CASSLRPPGLAGGYQETQYF.

The chain has TRBV7-9 and TRBJ2-2; the D gene is possibly TRBD1 (6 bases). Trimming took 0 bases from V and 5 from J, leaving 10 bases between them. This CDR3 is 15 amino acids long. From germline, CDR1 is SEHNR and CDR2 FQNEAQ (reference sequence). Here the CDR3 reads CASSLAPGETGELFF. CDR3 bases: TGTGCCAGCAGCTTAGCCCCAGGGGAAACCGGGGAGCTGTTTTTT.

This clonotype was detected a few times. This may be a read error: a much more frequent sequence differs by one nucleotide. The gene calls are TRBV7-6 and TRBJ2-5; D is uncertain. The CDR3 length is 11 residues. From germline, CDR1 is SGHVS and CDR2 FNYEAQ. V lost 6 bases to trimming and J lost 1 base, with 3 bases between them. The CDR3 DNA reads as TGTGCCAGCAGGACCCAAGAGACCCAGTACTTC. Its protein product is CASRTQETQYF.

The chain links TRBV5-4 to TRBJ2-1, with TRBD2 identical over 8 bases. V lost 0 bases to trimming and J lost 7 bases; unmatched junction nucleotides: 9. CDR3 length equals 16 residues. CDR1 SGHNT and CDR2 YYREEE come from the germline V gene (reference sequence). The CDR3, as DNA: TGTGCCAGCAGCTTGGAAGCGGGAGCTGTCGAGAATGAGCAGTTCTTC. It codes for CASSLEAGAVENEQFF.

This chain uses TRBV2 with TRBJ2-7, with D hard to call. This CDR3 has 15 residues. Germline lookup yields CDR1 SNHLY and CDR2 FYNNEI. Trimming shortened V by 3 bases and J by 6 bases, and 18 bases separated the two germline ends. CDR3 in amino acids: CASSESPRLESEQYF. Written as DNA, the CDR3 is TGTGCCAGCAGTGAGTCGCCCCGGTTGGAGAGCGAGCAGTACTTC.

This clonotype was counted a single time. Since the CDR3 does not end with the conserved phenylalanine or tryptophan, this likely comes from a read error. The chain employs TRBV29-1 and TRBJ1-1, with D possibly TRBD1 on 5 matching bases. Germline V CDR1 and CDR2: SQVTM, ANQGSEA. The CDR3 runs to 13 residues. V shed 7 bases and J shed 0 bases, with 12 bases lying between them. In DNA, the CDR3 is TGCAGCGCCTGCCCGGGGGTGAACACTGAAGCTTTCTCT. It codes for CSACPGVNTEAFS.

This rearrangement joins TRBV7-9 to TRBJ1-2; D not resolved. The CDR3 is made up of 14 amino acids. V dropped 0 bases and J dropped 1 base, with 6 bases sitting between them. In germline, CDR1 is SEHNR, CDR2 FQNEAQ (reference sequence). The CDR3 DNA reads as TGTGCCAGCAGCTTAGCGGGTTATAACTATGGCTACACCTTC. This sequence encodes CASSLAGYNYGYTF.

Points on this clonotype: The junction and the germline gene differ at one end; a read error may be behind it. The chain joins TRBV6-2 or TRBV6-3 to TRBJ1-1; D may be TRBD1 (5 bases). This CDR3 has 13 residues. CDR1 MNHEY and CDR2 SVGEGT come from the germline V gene. The CDR3 sequence is CASRAGTDTEAFF. The CDR3 DNA reads as TGTGCCAGCAGGGCCGGGACTGACACTGAGGCTTTCTTT.

The chain links TRBV7-9 to TRBJ1-4, with D possibly being TRBD1 (6 bases). The CDR3 is 14 residues long. Trimming cost V 5 bases and J 8 bases, with 15 bases left between them. CDR1 SEHNR and CDR2 FQNEAQ come from the germline V gene (reference sequence). The CDR3 sequence is CASSPGVGGEKLFF. DNA for the CDR3: TGTGCCAGCAGCCCAGGGGTAGGAGGAGAAAAACTGTTTTTT.

CDR3 protein: CAIRKDLGQGMNTEAFF. CDR3 nucleotide sequence: TGTGCCATCAGGAAGGACCTGGGTCAGGGGATGAACACTGAAGCTTTCTTT. The chain combines TRBV10-3 with TRBJ1-1, with D possibly being TRBD1 (6 bases). Germline V gene lookup returns CDR1 ENHRY and CDR2 SYGVKD. The V gene lost 6 bases and the J gene lost 0 bases, with 20 bases spanning the gap. The length of the CDR3 is 17 residues.